Included here is one T cell receptor beta chain sequence, with context. Antigen unknown. This sample stems from a study of breast tumors, draining lymph nodes, adjacent tissues. Notes on the study in general: The lymph node origin of tumor T cells was framed as consistent with a hypothesis, not demonstrated.

V was trimmed by 11 bases and J by 5 bases, leaving 7 bases between them. Germline CDR1 reads MGHDK; CDR2 reads SYGVNS. There are 11 residues in the CDR3. MiXCR, run by TCRdb on the multiplex PCR reads, gives a single entry per CDR3 protein. The table records 270,000 or so distinct CDR3 sequences, around 31% of them present only once. Breast cancer patients provided tissue from their axillary draining lymph nodes. The receptor's source is a female donor with breast cancer. Some clones in this sample may be carry-over from other donors' samples. Sequencing was carried out using axillary lymph node tissue. The rearrangement joins TRBV25-1 to TRBJ1-6, with D uncertain. CDR3 coding DNA: TGTGCCGCACCCAATAATTCACCCCTCCACTTT. Amino acids: CAAPNNSPLHF.